Listed below are T cell receptor beta chains from one sample, sequenced in a study of Ad26.COV2.S vaccination and SARS-CoV-2 variants. The table came from immunoSEQ multiplex PCR; TCRdb's copy has only in-frame clones and leaves some out. Of 500,000 or so clones detected, roughly 85% appear once; the ten largest clones hold 9.5% to 15%. The starting material was peripheral blood, obtained in a trial of Ad26.COV2.S vaccine versus placebo. The receptors originated from a person between 18 and 65 years old who received the Ad26.COV2.S COVID-19 vaccine or a placebo. Each CDR3 is given with its conserved first and last residue. The D gene is left open where the match is weak. Expanded clones are given a class, and other clones once, few, many or no size at all.

-	TRBJ1-6	TRBV19	-	TGTGCCAGTAGTTTACGGAATTCACCCCTCCACTTT	CASSLRNSPLHF
TRBD2	TRBJ2-1	TRBV6-2/TRBV6-3	-	TGTGCCAGCAGTTACTCCGGACTAGCGGGAGCGAACTCCTACAATGAGCAGTTCTTC	CASSYSGLAGANSYNEQFF
-	TRBJ1-1	TRBV5-6	-	TGTGCCAGCAGCTTGGCCTGGGGGCTGGGCACTGAAGCTTTCTTT	CASSLAWGLGTEAFF
-	TRBJ2-7	TRBV29-1	-	TGCAGCGTTGAAGATCCAGGCGAGCAGTACTTC	CSVEDPGEQYF
-	TRBJ1-4	TRBV5-5	-	TGTGCCAGCAGCCCCCTGTCGGGTGTAGGCGAAAAACTGTTTTTT	CASSPLSGVGEKLFF
-	TRBJ2-3	TRBV9	-	TGTGCCAGCAGCCCCCCCCTGTCGGGAATAGATACGCAGTATTTT	CASSPPLSGIDTQYF
TRBD2	TRBJ2-2	TRBV7-3	few	TGTGCCAGCAGCCAGCGGGAGGGGAACACCGGGGAGCTGTTTTTT	CASSQREGNTGELFF
-	TRBJ2-7	TRBV10-3	once	TGTGCCATCAGTGAGTCGAGGGTCTTTAGCTCCTACGAGCAGTACTTC	CAISESRVFSSYEQYF
-	TRBJ2-5	TRBV15	once	TGTGCCACCAGCAGAGATCGACAGTCACAAGAGACCCAGTACTTC	CATSRDRQSQETQYF
TRBD1	TRBJ2-1	TRBV7-3	-	TGTGCCAGCAGCCCTGGGGGACAGGGGGCCTATGAGCAGTTCTTC	CASSPGGQGAYEQFF
-	TRBJ1-1	TRBV2	once	TGTGCCAGCAGAGGAGGGTACACTGAAGCTTTCTTT	CASRGGYTEAFF
TRBD1	TRBJ1-1	TRBV15	-	TGTGCCACCAGCAGAGACAGGGGGCGGACTGAAGCTTTCTTT	CATSRDRGRTEAFF
-	TRBJ2-7	TRBV7-2	-	TGTGCCAGCAGCTCCAGGAGAAAGTCCTACGAGCAGTACTTC	CASSSRRKSYEQYF
-	TRBJ2-3	TRBV5-6	-	TGTGCCAGCAGCTTGACCGGCACAGATACGCAGTATTTT	CASSLTGTDTQYF
TRBD2	TRBJ2-7	TRBV9	-	TGTGCCAGCAGCGTAGGGTGGGAGGGCCCCTACGAGCAGTACTTC	CASSVGWEGPYEQYF
-	TRBJ1-2	TRBV6-1	-	TGTGCCAGCAGTGAAGCGCCGGGTTATGGCTACACCTTC	CASSEAPGYGYTF
-	TRBJ2-2	TRBV6-5	few	TGTGCCAGCAGTCGACAAATACGCAACACCGGGGAGCTGTTTTTT	CASSRQIRNTGELFF
-	TRBJ2-1	TRBV12-3/TRBV12-4	-	TGTGCCAGCAGCCCCAGGAGGGGGGGTGAGCAGTTCTTC	CASSPRRGGEQFF
-	TRBJ1-3	TRBV19	-	TGTGCCAGTAGTATCCGCCACATCTCTGGAAACACCATATATTTT	CASSIRHISGNTIYF
-	TRBJ2-4	TRBV6-1	-	TGTGCCAGCAGTGAAAGCGGAGGGGGCTGGGACATTCAGTACTTC	CASSESGGGWDIQYF
TRBD1	TRBJ2-1	TRBV19	-	TGTGCCAGTAGGGTGGCAGGGGGCCACAATGAGCAGTTCTTC	CASRVAGGHNEQFF
-	TRBJ1-5	TRBV6-5	-	TGTGCCAGCATCCCCCGGGCTTATAGCAATCAGCCCCAGCATTTT	CASIPRAYSNQPQHF
-	TRBJ2-1	TRBV28	-	TGTGCCAGCAGTACCTCGAACAGTTGGGAGCAGTTCTTC	CASSTSNSWEQFF
TRBD1	TRBJ2-4	TRBV6-5	-	TGTGCCAGCAGGACGACAGGGGAAAAAAACATTCAGTACTTC	CASRTTGEKNIQYF
-	TRBJ1-5	TRBV28	-	TGTGCCAGCATCCCCTCGTGGGGTCAGCCCCAGCATTTT	CASIPSWGQPQHF
TRBD2	TRBJ2-1	TRBV29-1	-	TGCAGCGGGGGGGGACTAGCGGGTAACAATGAGCAGTTCTTC	CSGGGLAGNNEQFF
-	TRBJ2-1	TRBV7-2	-	TGTGCCAGCAGCTTTCCGGGACTTACTTACAATGAGCAGTTCTTC	CASSFPGLTYNEQFF